These 14 T cell receptor beta chains originate from one sample sequenced in a study of T cell repertoires in cytomegalovirus infection. TCRdb ran MiXCR on the reads and lists one entry per CDR3 protein. This table has roughly 150,000 distinct CDR3 sequences, roughly 21% appearing once. The antigens for these receptors are not known. The sequenced sample was CD8+ T cells from cultured PBMCs, obtained from culture after CMV antigen stimulation. The receptors come from a human donor in good health (CMV status not recorded). Some clones in this sample may be carry-over from other donors' samples.

The chain links TRBV12-3 or TRBV12-4 to TRBJ1-2; D not resolved. CDR3 size: 12 residues. Trimming took 5 bases from V and 5 from J, leaving 9 bases between them. This chain's CDR3 is CASSELLYGYTF. The CDR3 bases are TGTGCCAGCAGTGAACTTCTTTATGGCTACACCTTC.

In this sample, this clonotype turned up a few times. The CDR3 loop reads CASSGALETQYF. CDR3 nucleotide sequence: TGTGCCAGCAGCGGGGCCCTGGAGACCCAGTACTTC. The J gene is TRBJ2-5, the V gene TRBV7-6, with a tentative D call TRBD1 (5 bases). The CDR3 contains 12 residues. Germline lookup yields CDR1 SGHVS and CDR2 FNYEAQ. V lost 5 bases and J 5 bases, leaving 9 bases between the germline ends.

The V gene is TRBV29-1, the J gene TRBJ1-2; perhaps TRBD1 as D (5 bases). Germline CDR1 is SQVTM and CDR2 is ANQGSEA. The CDR3 has 13 residues. V was shortened by 4 bases and J by 3 bases, with 12 bases between the two germline ends. Here the CDR3 reads CSVATGRDYGYTF. The CDR3 region has the DNA TGCAGCGTTGCCACGGGGCGGGACTATGGCTACACCTTC.

This clonotype has only a few counts. V usage is TRBV4-3 and J usage is TRBJ2-1; D may be TRBD2 (6 bases). The CDR3 covers 17 residues. Trimming removed 0 bases from V and 2 bases from J, with 14 bases in between. CDR1 LGHNA and CDR2 YSLEER come from the germline V gene. Here the CDR3 reads CASSQDARGRAYNEQFF. CDR3 nucleotides: TGCGCCAGCAGCCAAGATGCGCGGGGCAGGGCCTACAATGAGCAGTTCTTC.

This chain connects TRBV7-9 to TRBJ2-5, with D tentatively TRBD1 or TRBD2 (5 bases each). V was pared by 4 bases and J by 3 bases, with 15 bases between. The germline V gene has CDR1 SEHNR and CDR2 FQNEAQ (reference sequence). The CDR3 is made up of 15 amino acids. DNA of the CDR3: TGTGCCAGCAGCTCCAACCGGGACGGAGAAGAGACCCAGTACTTC. This sequence encodes CASSSNRDGEETQYF.

The rearrangement links TRBV9 to TRBJ2-7; possibly TRBD1 or TRBD2 for D (6 bases each). The germline V gene encodes CDR1 SGDLS and CDR2 YYNGEE. V lost 4 bases and J 6 bases, leaving 20 bases between the germline ends. The CDR3 runs to 15 residues. The DNA of the CDR3 is TGTGCCAGCAGCAGGGGGGATCGCGGTCCCGGCGAGCAGTACTTC. Amino acid sequence: CASSRGDRGPGEQYF.

The genes are TRBV7-9 and TRBJ1-2; D may be TRBD1 (5 bases). Trimming removed 1 base at V and 6 bases at J, with 12 bases between. The CDR3 totals 14 residues. Germline V lookup: CDR1 SEHNR, CDR2 FQNEAQ (reference sequence). The CDR3 loop reads CASSLGAGPNGYTF. The CDR3 DNA follows: TGTGCCAGCAGCTTAGGGGCAGGGCCGAATGGCTACACCTTC.

V gene TRBV9 combines with J gene TRBJ1-5; D unresolved. With 3 bases removed from V and 1 base from J, the gap between germline ends came to 8 bases. The CDR3 spans 14 residues. Germline V gene sequence: CDR1 SGDLS, CDR2 YYNGEE. The CDR3: CASSATHSNQPQHF. In DNA form, the CDR3 reads TGTGCCAGCAGCGCCACTCACAGCAATCAGCCCCAGCATTTT. Together with reference TRBV9 and TRBJ1-5, the CDR3 gives the full variable domain: DSGVTQTPKHLITATGQRVTLRCSPRSGDLSVYWYQQSLDQGLQFLIQYYNGEERAKGNILERFSAQQFPDLHSELNLSSLELGDSALYFCASSATHSNQPQHFGDGTRLSIL.

This clonotype has more than one count but fewer than ten. A junction boundary mismatches the germline segment, possibly from a read error. The V and J genes are TRBV7-8 and TRBJ1-1; D is uncertain. CDR3 length: 15 residues. Germline lookup yields CDR1 SGHVS and CDR2 FQNEAQ. CDR3 amino acids: CASSWDGIGNAEAFF. In nucleotides, the CDR3 is TGTGCCAGCAGCTGGGATGGTATAGGGAACGCTGAAGCTTTCTTT.

CDR3 sequence: CASSWTGVQPQHF. Written as DNA, the CDR3 is TGTGCCAGCAGTTGGACAGGGGTACAGCCCCAGCATTTT. The chain is built from TRBV6-6 and TRBJ1-5, with 9 bases aligning to TRBD1. The CDR3 loop spans 13 amino acids. V trimming: 4 bases; J trimming: 7 bases; junction bases outside the gene matches: 2. Germline V gene lookup returns CDR1 MNHNY and CDR2 SVGAGI (reference sequence).

The V gene is TRBV4-1, the J gene TRBJ1-5; D is unclear. V lost 2 bases and J lost 5, with 7 bases in between. Germline V gene data show CDR1 as MGHRA and CDR2 as YSYEKL. This CDR3 spans 13 amino acids. CDR3 sequence (DNA): TGCGCCAGCAGCCAAAAGGAGGATCAGCCCCAGCATTTT. Its protein is CASSQKEDQPQHF.

V usage is TRBV12-3 or TRBV12-4 and J usage is TRBJ2-1, with 9 positions matching TRBD2. The CDR3 is 15 residues long. The ends lost 6 bases at V and 5 bases at J; junction bases unmatched: 8. The CDR3 DNA reads TGTGCCAGCAGCTTGGCGGGGGGGCCCCACAATGAGCAGTTCTTC. Protein product: CASSLAGGPHNEQFF.

In its sample, this clonotype was seen a few times. The chain links TRBV7-2 to TRBJ1-1; TRBD1 matches at 8 bases. CDR3 length equals 19 residues. The trim removed 1 base at V and 1 base at J, leaving 14 bases unmatched. Germline loops: CDR1 SGHTA, CDR2 FQGNSA. CDR3 sequence: CASSLVALGQESTNTEAFF. The CDR3 nucleotides are TGTGCCAGCAGCTTAGTGGCCCTGGGACAGGAATCGACGAACACTGAAGCTTTCTTT.

This clonotype was detected a few times. The CDR3 loop is CASSSHETGGISSPLHF. The CDR3 coding sequence is TGTGCCAGCAGCTCTCATGAGACAGGGGGTATCTCTTCACCCCTCCACTTT. The V call is TRBV7-9, the J call TRBJ1-6; 9 bases map to TRBD1. With V trimmed by 4 bases and J by 9 bases, 13 bases remained unmatched. This CDR3 is built from 17 residues. Germline CDR1 SEHNR, CDR2 FQNEAQ (reference sequence).